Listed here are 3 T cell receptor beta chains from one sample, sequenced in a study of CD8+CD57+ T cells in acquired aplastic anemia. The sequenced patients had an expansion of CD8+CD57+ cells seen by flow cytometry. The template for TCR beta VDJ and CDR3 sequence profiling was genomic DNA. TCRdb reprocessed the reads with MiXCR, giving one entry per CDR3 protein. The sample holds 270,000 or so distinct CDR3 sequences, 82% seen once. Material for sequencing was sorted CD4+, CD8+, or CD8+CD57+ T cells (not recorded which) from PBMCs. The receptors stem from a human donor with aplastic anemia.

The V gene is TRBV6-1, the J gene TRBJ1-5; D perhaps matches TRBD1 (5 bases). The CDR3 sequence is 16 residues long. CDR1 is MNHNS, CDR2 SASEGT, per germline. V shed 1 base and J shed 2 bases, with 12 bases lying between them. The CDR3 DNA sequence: TGTGCCAGCAGTGAAGAGGGAGGGGCAGGCAATCAGCCCCAGCATTTT. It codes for CASSEEGGAGNQPQHF.

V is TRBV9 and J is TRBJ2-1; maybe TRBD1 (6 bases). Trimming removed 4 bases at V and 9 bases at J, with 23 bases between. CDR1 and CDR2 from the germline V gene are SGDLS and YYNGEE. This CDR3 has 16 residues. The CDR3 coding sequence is TGTGCCAGCAGCCAGGACAGCGCCACCTGTCAGTCTGAGCAGTTCTTC. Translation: CASSQDSATCQSEQFF.

CDR3 nucleotide sequence: TGTGCCAGCAGCTTCCGGGGCAGTGCCGAAACGCCGCAGTATTTT. Amino acid sequence: CASSFRGSAETPQYF. The genes are TRBV7-8 and TRBJ2-3, with D perhaps matching TRBD1 or TRBD2 (5 bases each). CDR3 size: 15 residues. Trimming stripped 3 bases from V and 10 bases from J, with 20 bases between. CDR1 is SGHVS and CDR2 is FQNEAQ in the germline V gene.